One sample yielded the 10 T cell receptor beta chains listed below, sequenced in a study of T cells in Graves' hyperthyroidism and ophthalmopathy. TCR beta CDR3 regions were amplified from RNA transcripts. The HTBI primer set served for first-round RT-PCR of the TCR CDR3. TCRdb reprocessed the multiplex PCR reads via MiXCR and lists one record per CDR3 protein. The repertoire includes about 610,000 distinct CDR3 sequences, 46% of them detected once, and roughly 8.2% sits in the top ten. Specimen: peripheral blood or thyroid tissue (not recorded which). Receptor source: a woman between 18 and 29 years old with Graves' hyperthyroidism.

Only one count was recorded for this clonotype. V usage is TRBV29-1 and J usage is TRBJ1-2; tentative D call: TRBD1 (6 bases). V was shortened by 8 bases and J by 6 bases, with 16 bases between the two germline ends. The CDR3 is 12 residues long. Germline-derived CDR1 and CDR2 are SQVTM and ANQGSEA. Here the CDR3 reads CSSEKGVDGYTF. The CDR3 coding sequence is TGCAGCTCGGAGAAGGGGGTCGATGGCTACACCTTC.

This clonotype has ten or more counts. V and J are TRBV29-1 and TRBJ1-5, with D perhaps matching TRBD1 (6 bases). With 4 bases removed from V and 8 bases from J, the gap between germline ends came to 15 bases. Germline-derived CDR1 and CDR2 are SQVTM and ANQGSEA. This CDR3 has 13 residues. Here the CDR3 reads CSVGTGFSEPQHF. In nucleotides, the CDR3 is TGCAGCGTTGGTACAGGGTTTTCGGAGCCCCAGCATTTT. Based on the CDR3 plus reference TRBV29-1 and TRBJ1-5, the full variable domain is SAVISQKPSRDICQRGTSLTIQCQVDSQVTMMFWYRQQPGQSLTLIATANQGSEATYESGFVIDKFPISRPNLTFSTLTVSNMSPEDSSIYLCSVGTGFSEPQHFGDGTRLSIL.

This clonotype was recorded at least ten times. The chain carries TRBV19 and TRBJ1-1, with TRBD1 as a possible D gene (6 bases). Germline CDR1 reads LNHDA; CDR2 reads SQIVND (reference sequence). V was clipped by 4 bases and J by 0 bases, with 12 bases between them. CDR3 length equals 15 residues. The CDR3 DNA sequence: TGTGCCAGTAGTACAACGACAGGAATGAACACTGAAGCTTTCTTT. This sequence encodes CASSTTTGMNTEAFF.

This clonotype turned up a few times. This chain connects TRBV13 to TRBJ2-7; 11 bases align to TRBD2. This CDR3 spans 15 amino acids. V lost 5 bases and J lost 3; bases outside the gene matches: 6. Germline V gives CDR1 PRHDT, CDR2 FYEKMQ (reference sequence). The chain's CDR3 is CASSPGLAESYEQYF. CDR3 sequence (DNA): TGTGCCAGCAGCCCGGGACTAGCGGAGAGCTACGAGCAGTACTTC. Complete variable domain (other parts from reference TRBV13 and TRBJ2-7): AAGVIQSPRHLIKEKRETATLKCYPIPRHDTVYWYQQGPGQDPQFLISFYEKMQSDKGSIPDRFSAQQFSDYHSELNMSSLELGDSALYFCASSPGLAESYEQYFGPGTRLTVT.

This clonotype was picked up many times. This chain's CDR3 is CATSRDPAGFNQPQHF. CDR3 nucleotide sequence: TGTGCCACCAGCAGAGATCCCGCAGGGTTCAATCAGCCCCAGCATTTT. The V call is TRBV15, the J call TRBJ1-5, with D possibly TRBD1 on 5 matching bases. V lost 0 bases, J lost 3 bases, and 12 bases lay in between. The CDR3 spans 16 residues. CDR1 is LNHNV, CDR2 YYDKDF, per germline (reference sequence).

On this clonotype: The junction does not match germline at one end; this may be a read error. This chain links TRBV2 with TRBJ2-3; 8 bases align to TRBD1. Per germline, CDR1 SNHLY and CDR2 FYNNEI. CDR3 length: 14 residues. The CDR3: CVSIETGGTDTQYF. The CDR3 nucleotides are TGTGTCAGCATTGAGACAGGGGGCACAGATACGCAGTATTTT.

This clonotype has a count of ten or more. This chain connects TRBV29-1 to TRBJ2-6, with unresolved D. Trimming shortened V by 4 bases and J by 0 bases, and 16 bases separated the two germline ends. Germline V gene data show CDR1 as SQVTM and CDR2 as ANQGSEA. This CDR3 region has 17 residues. The CDR3 sequence is CSVGTWEDLSGANVLTF. The CDR3 coding sequence is TGCAGCGTTGGTACCTGGGAAGATCTCTCTGGGGCCAACGTCCTGACTTTC.

The rearrangement uses TRBV6-1 and TRBJ2-7, with D unclear. This CDR3 spans 14 amino acids. CDR1 MNHNS and CDR2 SASEGT come from the germline V gene. V was trimmed by 0 bases and J by 2 bases, leaving 8 bases between them. The CDR3 reads CASSEARAAYEQYF. CDR3 DNA: TGTGCCAGCAGTGAAGCCCGCGCAGCCTACGAGCAGTACTTC.

The chain links TRBV5-5 to TRBJ1-3, with D unresolved. The V gene's germline CDR1 is SGHKS and CDR2 YYEKEE (reference sequence). The CDR3 covers 10 residues. The V end was cut by 7 bases, the J end by 7 bases, with 6 bases between. CDR3 in DNA: TGTGCCAGCGGACGGAACACCATATATTTT. Its protein product is CASGRNTIYF.

About this clonotype itself: Sequence at one end of the junction differs from germline and may be a read error. This chain connects TRBV6-2 or TRBV6-3 to TRBJ1-1, with TRBD1 as a possible D gene (6 bases). CDR1 and CDR2 from the germline V gene are MNHEY and SVGEGT. The CDR3 spans 13 residues. CDR3 sequence: CASSGTFNTETFF. The CDR3 DNA reads as TGCGCCAGCAGTGGGACATTTAACACTGAAACTTTCTTT.